This TCR beta chain was retrieved from a study of T cell responses to AZD1222 COVID-19 vaccine. At the level of the study: Recipients boosted at about 4 weeks or about 12 weeks are pooled. Regarding the study as a whole: Two doses of AZD1222 preceded a rise in Spike-specific TCR breadth and depth. Just six people given AZD1222 tested seropositive at baseline. Donors were mostly white British, more females; clonal diversity possibly underestimated.

On this clone: What it binds is unknown.

The CDR3 spans 14 residues. Germline CDR1 SGHTS, CDR2 YDEGEE. Trimming pared 0 bases from V and 6 bases from J, leaving 13 bases between. Sequencing used immunoSEQ multiplex PCR; TCRdb keeps in-frame clones, though not all of them. The repertoire holds 150,000 to 200,000 clones, with around 95% as singletons. This chain uses TRBV5-8 with TRBJ2-7; tentatively, D is TRBD1 (5 bases). This material consisted of peripheral blood, taken on day 0 of AZD1222 vaccination. The source is an adult in good health. CDR3 protein: CASSLVRGRIEQYF. CDR3 nucleotides: TGTGCCAGCAGCTTGGTAAGGGGTAGGATCGAGCAGTACTTC.